This is a list of T cell receptor beta chains from one sample in a study of spatial heterogeneity in lung cancer. TCRdb fed the 5' RACE reads into MiXCR, producing one record per CDR3 protein. The sample carries about 14,000 distinct CDR3 sequences, roughly a tenth recorded once. The sample was PBMCs, taken at surgery. Receptors were obtained from a male donor with early-stage non-small cell lung cancer. The CDR3 runs from the conserved cysteine through the conserved F or W. D genes are given only for firm matches. Where a row states a size, it is once, few, many or the class of an expanded clone; other rows omit it.

clone size	V gene	D gene	J gene	CDR3 DNA	CDR3 protein
many	TRBV6-6	-	TRBJ1-1	TGTGCCAGCAGACGCGACCTCACTGAAGCTTTCTTT	CASRRDLTEAFF
-	TRBV7-2	-	TRBJ2-1	TGTGCCAGCAGCTCCCAAAGTTGGGGGCGGACTTCCTACAATGAGCAGTTCTTC	CASSSQSWGRTSYNEQFF
medium-sized	TRBV29-1	-	TRBJ2-7	TGCAGCGTTGAAGTAGGGCAGGGTCGCGAGCAGTACTTC	CSVEVGQGREQYF
-	TRBV12-5	TRBD1	TRBJ2-5	TGTGCTAGTGGCACCGGGACAGGGCTTCAAGAGACCCAGTACTTC	CASGTGTGLQETQYF
many	TRBV27	-	TRBJ1-6	TGTGCCAGCAGCCACAGGGAGAATTCACCCCTCCACTTT	CASSHRENSPLHF
many	TRBV6-2/TRBV6-3	-	TRBJ1-2	TGTGCCGGTGACAACGGAGCTAACTATGGCTACACCTTC	CAGDNGANYGYTF
many	TRBV5-1	TRBD1	TRBJ2-3	TGCGCCAGCAGCTTGCTGGGACAGGGCACAGATACGCAGTATTTT	CASSLLGQGTDTQYF
many	TRBV2	-	TRBJ1-4	TGTGCCAGCACCCCCGGGACGGGTGAAAAACTGTTTTTT	CASTPGTGEKLFF
many	TRBV29-1	-	TRBJ2-3	TGCAGCGTTGAAGATCCTCCAGGGACAGATACGCAGTATTTT	CSVEDPPGTDTQYF
many	TRBV6-6	-	TRBJ2-2	TGTGCCAGCAGTTACACCCCCACCGGGGAGCTGTTTTTT	CASSYTPTGELFF
few	TRBV2	-	TRBJ2-7	TGTGCCAGCAGTGAGACACTTCCAGCCTACGAGCAGTACTTC	CASSETLPAYEQYF
-	TRBV3-1	-	TRBJ1-5	TGTGCCAGCAGCCAAGACCCTGATCAGCCCCAGCATTTT	CASSQDPDQPQHF
many	TRBV7-9	-	TRBJ1-4	TGTGCCAGCAGCTCACGGACGGCGCGGGTTGAAAAACTGTTTTTT	CASSSRTARVEKLFF
-	TRBV10-3	-	TRBJ2-3	TGTGCCATCAGTGTGAGGGGAGACACAGATACGCAGTATTTT	CAISVRGDTDTQYF
many	TRBV19	-	TRBJ2-2	TGTGCCAGTAGCTCTCGGTCCTCCGGCACCGGGGAGCTGTTTTTT	CASSSRSSGTGELFF
many	TRBV12-3/TRBV12-4	TRBD1	TRBJ2-6	TGTGCCAGCAGTCCCAGGGACAGGGCCTTTTATAGTCCTGGGGCCAACGTCCTGACTTTC	CASSPRDRAFYSPGANVLTF
-	TRBV2	TRBD1	TRBJ2-1	TGTGCCAGCAGTGAACGGGGACAGGGATACAATGAGCAGTTCTTC	CASSERGQGYNEQFF
many	TRBV10-3	TRBD1	TRBJ2-7	TGTGCCATCAGTGAACAGGGGGGAGGCGAGCAGTACTTC	CAISEQGGGEQYF
many	TRBV7-9	-	TRBJ2-7	TGTGCCAGCAGCTCTCGGAGCGGGCAGCTTAACCCCTACGAGCAGTACTTC	CASSSRSGQLNPYEQYF
many	TRBV12-3/TRBV12-4	-	TRBJ1-1	TGTGCCAGCAGTTTTGCCGGGGGGGGGACTGAAGCTTTCTTT	CASSFAGGGTEAFF
many	TRBV27	TRBD1	TRBJ2-3	TGTGCCAGCAGTCCGTGGACAGGGGGCACAGATACGCAGTATTTT	CASSPWTGGTDTQYF
many	TRBV10-2	-	TRBJ2-1	TGCGCCAGCAGTGAGTCGCGGGGACCCCAGTATCGTGAGCAGTTCTTC	CASSESRGPQYREQFF
many	TRBV7-9	-	TRBJ2-3	TGTGCCAGCAGCTTAGATATGGCCTACCCGCCAGATACGCAGTATTTT	CASSLDMAYPPDTQYF
once	TRBV20-1	TRBD1	TRBJ1-2	TGCAGTGCTAGGTCCGACAGGGGGCGAGACTATGGCTACACCTTC	CSARSDRGRDYGYTF
many	TRBV20-1	-	TRBJ1-5	TGCAGTGCTAGAGATGCGATTAGGGCGGGGGCCAATCAGCCCCAGCATTTT	CSARDAIRAGANQPQHF
-	TRBV5-1	-	TRBJ2-5	TGCGCCAGCAGGGATACGGGGACACTTCAAGAGACCCAGTACTTC	CASRDTGTLQETQYF
many	TRBV11-3	-	TRBJ2-1	TGTGCCAGCAGCCCGGGACTCAGGCGTCACAATGAGCAGTTCTTC	CASSPGLRRHNEQFF
few	TRBV11-1	TRBD1	TRBJ2-7	TGTGCCAGCAGCTCCCGGGACAGGGTCCACGAGCAGTACTTC	CASSSRDRVHEQYF
many	TRBV12-3/TRBV12-4	-	TRBJ1-1	TGTGCCAGCAGTTTGTCAGGGATACTCACTGAAGCTTTCTTT	CASSLSGILTEAFF
many	TRBV20-1	-	TRBJ2-3	TGCAGTGCTAGTGGGGCGGGTTACTCAGATACGCAGTATTTT	CSASGAGYSDTQYF
medium-sized	TRBV20-1	-	TRBJ2-3	TGCAGTGCTAGCGGGAGTACAGATACGCAGTATTTT	CSASGSTDTQYF
-	TRBV7-2	TRBD2	TRBJ2-7	TGTGTCAGCAGCCCCGGGAGGATGTACGAGCAGTACTTC	CVSSPGRMYEQYF
many	TRBV7-9	-	TRBJ2-7	TGTGCCAGCAGCTTAAATCAGGTATCCTACGAGCAGTACTTC	CASSLNQVSYEQYF
few	TRBV28	-	TRBJ2-7	TGTGCCAGCAGGGCGGAGGGCGGGGTCTTCTACGAGCAGTACTTC	CASRAEGGVFYEQYF
many	TRBV7-9	-	TRBJ2-1	TGTGCCAGCCTTTCTGGGGGGAACTACAATGAGCAGTTCTTC	CASLSGGNYNEQFF
many	TRBV5-1	TRBD1	TRBJ2-3	TGCGCCAGCAGCTGGGGACAGGGTGGCGCAGATACGCAGTATTTT	CASSWGQGGADTQYF
many	TRBV7-3	-	TRBJ2-1	TGTGCCAGCAGCTTAAGGGGGTGGGATGAGCAGTTCTTC	CASSLRGWDEQFF
many	TRBV20-1	-	TRBJ2-2	TGCAGTGCTAGAGGCCCACGGGGACAGAACACCGGGGAGCTGTTTTTT	CSARGPRGQNTGELFF
many	TRBV12-5	-	TRBJ1-4	TGTGCTAGTGGTTCTGGACGGAATAATGAAAAACTGTTTTTT	CASGSGRNNEKLFF
many	TRBV11-3	-	TRBJ2-1	TGTGCCAGCAGCTTAGGTGGGCAGGGCCACAATGAGCAGTTCTTC	CASSLGGQGHNEQFF